The entry below describes one TCR beta chain. This clone was detected only a few times. It has no known antigen specificity. No quality values exist for individual bases; no much larger clone is one base distant. This sample includes further DNA sequences coding for the same CDR3. In total, roughly 670 healthy bone marrow donors made up the cohort. At the time of sampling, all cohort members were nominally healthy, though unrecorded immune exposures were likely present. The donor was CMV seropositive and belonged to the group of more than 250 seropositive cohort members. A peripheral blood sample was provided by each donor, and peripheral blood mononuclear cells were used for TCR beta sequencing. The Qiagen DNeasy Blood Extraction Kit was used to extract genomic DNA from the blood cell samples. These data come from a study of cytomegalovirus exposure and HLA in healthy donors (TCRdb year 2017). Regarding the complete study: An earlier analysis of several hundred of the donors reported under 300 Gb of sequence data and 95 million to 140 million unique TCR beta sequences obtained from 180 million or so T cells. About 300 gigabases of sequencing data and approximately 80 million unique TCR sequences were included in an early release covering over 600 HLA-typed donors. Among the approximately 430 genotyped donors, around 81% belonged to the genetic ancestry cluster associated with self-reported Caucasian donors. The study aimed to test whether signatures of past pathogen exposure could be identified by cataloging public T cell receptors. The study used immunosequencing to profile the T cell repertoires of several hundred subjects and linked those repertoires to cytomegalovirus serostatus. Along with the roughly 670-subject first cohort, a separate validation cohort of about 110 different subjects was used. To predict cytomegalovirus infection status, the study combined high-throughput TCR immunosequencing, statistical association of individual TCRs with disease status, and machine learning. To study patterns of TCR occurrence, a later analysis re-analyzed previously published TCR beta repertoires from 666 donors and added high-resolution HLA genotyping. Rather than drawing on any new phenotypic data, the later analysis identified candidate immune exposures from TCR beta sequences and the way those sequences occurred across donors. An earlier analysis of roughly 580 of the donors used high-throughput TCR beta sequencing to judge whether each TCR beta V gene segment behaved as functional or pseudogenic. Alongside the repertoire data, information on donor age, sex, ethnicity and CMV serostatus was compiled. A later genetic analysis took genome-wide SNP genotypes for about 60% of the roughly 670 donors and used that subset as a discovery cohort. Every repertoire in the discovery cohort had been generated on one and the same sequencing platform. HLA typing included class I and class II loci at four-digit resolution. Typing coverage differed by locus: A, B, C, DRB1 and DQB1 were typed in about 629-630 donors, DQA1 in roughly 510, DPA1 in some 570, and DPB1 in 400 to 490. Because of strong linkage in the cohort, five DR-DQ haplotypes were treated as single units for association and clustering. Among about 390 genotyped donors of the cohort, an average of about 240,000 unique TCR beta nucleotide sequences were sequenced per donor, roughly a sixth of them non-productive.

The CDR3 sequence holds 12 residues, the cysteine and phenylalanine included. This entry keeps only the CDR3 DNA: 36 bases, framed from base 1. CDR1 and CDR2 are drawn from the germline V gene: SGHTA, FQGNSA. V is cut by 5 bases and J by 3 bases, and the space between the germline ends is 6 bases. Points the paper makes about the study in general: According to the authors, the approach could potentially be generalized to other disease states and immunological phenotypes. The sequencing pipeline was judged likely to have produced a cluster of highly shared sequence variants as a technical artifact. A further reported finding was that TCR beta sequences accurately predicted the HLA-A and HLA-B alleles for most subjects in the first cohort. Because HLA typing was unavailable for some donors at each locus, only the typed subset was used in association tests. While some public TCRs were present in many individuals, most TCR sequences turned up only very rarely across donors. In an earlier analysis of about 550 of the donors, most TCR beta V segments were observed in productive rearrangements about 90% or about 30% of the time, broadly matching IMGT annotations. A later genetic analysis associated a missense DCLRE1C variant with V-gene and J-gene trimming of TCR beta chains, and an independent cohort replicated the association. In a later analysis, most CMV-associated TCR beta chains were found to appear HLA-restricted, with HLA associations seemingly driven largely by CMV exposure. CMV serostatus was the only immune exposure information available for the cohort. Correlated functional status among segregating V segments might reflect linkage disequilibrium, but an unknown experimental factor could not be ruled out. Compared with equally common non-associated chains, HLA-associated TCR beta chains in a later analysis were more clonally expanded and had lower generation probabilities. Because counts were too low, approximately 18 rarely observed V segments, including chromosome 9 orphons, were excluded from the earlier analysis of several hundred of the donors. A later analysis reported that several top co-occurrence clusters appeared linked to parvovirus B19, influenza, CMV and Epstein-Barr virus. In a later analysis, TCR association rates were found to vary across HLA loci, with the most associated TCRs seen for DRB1 alleles and the fewest for HLA-C alleles. Only TCR beta chains were sequenced in this cohort, and the absence of alpha or paired-chain data limited detectable features. A later analysis associated about 17,000 TCR beta sequences with specific HLA alleles at a false discovery rate of 0.05. The presence/absence analyses assumed that sequencing depth was roughly uniform across donors, and that assumption may not be true. Assigning TCR associations to individual alleles was difficult when HLA alleles, especially DR and DQ, strongly co-occurred. Three of the identified cytomegalovirus-associated TCR beta chains were confirmed in vitro to be specific for cytomegalovirus antigens. A total of 150 to 200 TCR beta chains were listed by the study as associated with cytomegalovirus. Some IMGT-functional V segments, including TRBV6-2 and TRBV6-3, could not be distinguished by the 87-base-pair reads and were therefore excluded. The classifier was reported to diagnose cytomegalovirus status with high specificity and sensitivity in both the original cohort and the validation cohort. According to a later genetic analysis, donors in an Asian-associated ancestry cluster had fewer N-insertions in productive TCRs than the approximately 710-donor mean.

The method behind the library was the immunoSEQ multiplex PCR assay. The multiplex PCR relied on a mix of 60 forward primers for TCR Vbeta segments and 13 reverse primers for TCR Jbeta segments. The CDR3 region of rearranged TCR beta genes was amplified from genomic DNA with a multiplex PCR assay. On the Illumina HiSeq System, the amplified TCR beta libraries were sequenced as 87-base-pair reads. Regarding the original processing steps: A later analysis tallied tens of millions of unique TCR beta chains across the 640 or so repertoires, and some 10 million of those chains were shared by two or more donors. To remove PCR and sequencing errors, raw reads were error-corrected and collapsed into unique sequences using a nearest-neighbor algorithm that merged closely related sequences. To assign V, D and J gene segments, CDR3 sequences were aligned to IMGT reference sequences. Each retained sequence needed at least a six-nucleotide match to both a V gene segment and a J gene segment. A rearrangement counted as productive if the CDR3 had no stop codons and remained in frame with V and J, and every other rearrangement counted as non-productive. Following IMGT convention, CDR3 was defined as the stretch from the second conserved V-encoded cysteine to the conserved J-encoded phenylalanine. Sequences without an unambiguous match to a single V gene segment were excluded from the earlier analysis of about 630 of the donors. In an earlier analysis of 500 to 750 of the donors, V segments were called functional above 56.7% productive rearrangements and were called segregating when the between-donor standard deviation exceeded 5%. A statistical classification framework was developed to diagnose cytomegalovirus status using the catalog of TCR beta chain sequences. In a later analysis, V and J genes were assigned by comparing TCR nucleotide sequences against IMGT/GENE-DB human TR gene sequences. Using the TCRdist pipeline, a later analysis assigned CDR3 sequences along with most-parsimonious VDJ recombination scenarios. In a later analysis, each TCR beta chain was defined by its CDR3 amino acid sequence together with its V-gene family, and reads without a unique V-gene family were excluded. In a later analysis, 550 to 650 highly shared, low-generation-probability nucleotide sequences were removed to address suspected cross-contamination and a sequencing artifact. For each public chain, a later analysis derived a clonal expansion index from normalized ranks of inferred template counts within each repertoire. In a later analysis, generation probabilities were computed using a VDJ recombination model fitted to out-of-frame rearrangements, and the results were checked against IGoR. In a later analysis, TCR-TCR, TCR-HLA and TCR-CMV co-occurrence was scored with hypergeometric tests, and a repertoire-size bias correction was applied to TCR pairs. To estimate false discovery rates, a later analysis permuted the HLA or CMV assignments 20 times. In a later analysis, co-occurring TCRs were grouped using DBSCAN, and TCRdist sequence similarity was added for clustering within HLA-allele-positive subsets. Co-occurrence clustering excluded repertoires with fewer than 30,000 or more than 120,000 public chains, plus five with anomalous nucleotide sharing. Here the immuneACCESS table is served through TCRdb, limited to in-frame sequences with V and J called. Missing clones are a known gap in these copies; in checked studies unresolved V genes cover under half, and the rest lacks a known reason. The V and J calls and clone size were taken over from that table, and D and trimming were inferred from the DNA. This sample comprises some 200,000 clones, about 80% of them detected only once. The biggest ten clones account for about 2.5% of the sample.

This receptor was obtained from a woman aged 55 to 70 in good health and CMV-seropositive. The rearrangement combines TRBV7-2 with TRBJ2-3; the D gene cannot be named for sure. The sequenced material came from PBMCs. The encoded CDR3 is CASSPYTDTQYF. The DNA is TGTGCCAGCAGCCCCTATACAGATACGCAGTATTTT. With all but the CDR3 taken from the reference TRBV7-2 and TRBJ2-3 genes, the full variable domain is: GAGVSQSPSNKVTEKGKDVELRCDPISGHTALYWYRQSLGQGLEFLIYFQGNSAPDKSGLPSDRFSAERTGGSVSTLTIQRTQQEDSAVYLCASSPYTDTQYFGPGTRLTVL.